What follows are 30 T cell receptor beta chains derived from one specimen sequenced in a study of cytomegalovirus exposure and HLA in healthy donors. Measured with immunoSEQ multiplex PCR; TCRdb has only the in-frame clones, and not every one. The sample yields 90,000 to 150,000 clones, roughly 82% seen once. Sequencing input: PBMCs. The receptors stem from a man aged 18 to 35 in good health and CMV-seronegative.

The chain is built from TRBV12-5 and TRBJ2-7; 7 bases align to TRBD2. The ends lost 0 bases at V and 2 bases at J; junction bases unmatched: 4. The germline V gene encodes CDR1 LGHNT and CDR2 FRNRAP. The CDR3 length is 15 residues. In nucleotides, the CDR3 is TGTGCTAGTGGTTTGGTACAAGCGGGGCCCTACGAGCAGTACTTC. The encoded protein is CASGLVQAGPYEQYF.

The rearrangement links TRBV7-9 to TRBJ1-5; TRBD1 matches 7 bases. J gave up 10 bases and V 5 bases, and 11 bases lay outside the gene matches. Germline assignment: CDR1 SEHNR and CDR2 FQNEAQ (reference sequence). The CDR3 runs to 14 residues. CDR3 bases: TGTGCCAGCAGCCTGACAGGGTCCCGGGGACCCCAGCATTTT. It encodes CASSLTGSRGPQHF.

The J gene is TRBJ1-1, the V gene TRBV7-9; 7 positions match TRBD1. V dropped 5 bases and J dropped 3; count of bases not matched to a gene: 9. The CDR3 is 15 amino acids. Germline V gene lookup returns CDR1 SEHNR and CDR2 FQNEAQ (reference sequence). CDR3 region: CASSRGTGAYTEAFF. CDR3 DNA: TGTGCCAGCAGCCGGGGTACAGGGGCATACACTGAAGCTTTCTTT.

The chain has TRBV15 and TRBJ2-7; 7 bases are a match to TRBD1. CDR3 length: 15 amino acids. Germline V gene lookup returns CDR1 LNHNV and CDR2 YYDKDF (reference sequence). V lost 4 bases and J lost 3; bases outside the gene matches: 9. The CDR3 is CATSKEQGQNYEQYF. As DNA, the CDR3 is TGTGCCACCAGCAAAGAACAGGGACAGAACTACGAGCAGTACTTC.

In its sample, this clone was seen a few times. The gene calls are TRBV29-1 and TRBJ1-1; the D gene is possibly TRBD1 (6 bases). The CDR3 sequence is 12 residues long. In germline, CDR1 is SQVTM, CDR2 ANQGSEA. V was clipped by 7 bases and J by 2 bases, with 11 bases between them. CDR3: CSGRTANTEAFF. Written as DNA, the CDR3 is TGCAGCGGAAGGACAGCTAACACTGAAGCTTTCTTT.

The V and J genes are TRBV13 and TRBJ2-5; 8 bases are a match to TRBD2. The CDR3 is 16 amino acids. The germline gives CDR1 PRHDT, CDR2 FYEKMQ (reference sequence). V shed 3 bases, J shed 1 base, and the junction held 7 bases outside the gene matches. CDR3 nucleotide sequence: TGTGCCAGCAGCTTGAGTTTAGCGGGGACCCAAGAGACCCAGTACTTC. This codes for CASSLSLAGTQETQYF.

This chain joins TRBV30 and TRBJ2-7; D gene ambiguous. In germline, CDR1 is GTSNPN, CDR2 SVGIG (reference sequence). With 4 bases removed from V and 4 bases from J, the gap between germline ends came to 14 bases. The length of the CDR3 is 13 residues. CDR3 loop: CAWTVGPVYEQYF. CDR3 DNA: TGTGCCTGGACCGTGGGCCCTGTATACGAGCAGTACTTC.

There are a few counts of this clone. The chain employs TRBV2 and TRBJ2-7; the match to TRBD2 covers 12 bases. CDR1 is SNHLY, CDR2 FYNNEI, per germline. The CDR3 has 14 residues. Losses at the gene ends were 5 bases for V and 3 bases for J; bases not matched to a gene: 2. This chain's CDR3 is CASSTSGGIYEQYF. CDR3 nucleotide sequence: TGTGCCAGCAGTACTAGCGGGGGGATCTACGAGCAGTACTTC.

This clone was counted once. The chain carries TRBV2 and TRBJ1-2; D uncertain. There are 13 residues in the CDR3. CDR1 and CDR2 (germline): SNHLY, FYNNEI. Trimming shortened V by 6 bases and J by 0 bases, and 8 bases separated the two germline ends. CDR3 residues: CASRSETNYGYTF. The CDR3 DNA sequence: TGTGCCAGCAGGTCAGAAACTAACTATGGCTACACCTTC.

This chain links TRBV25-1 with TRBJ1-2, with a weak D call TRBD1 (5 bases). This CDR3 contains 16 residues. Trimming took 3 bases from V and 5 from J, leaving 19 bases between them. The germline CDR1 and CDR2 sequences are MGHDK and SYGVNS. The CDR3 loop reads CASSDRDPGTVYGYTF. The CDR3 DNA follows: TGTGCCAGCAGTGACCGGGATCCCGGGACTGTTTATGGCTACACCTTC.

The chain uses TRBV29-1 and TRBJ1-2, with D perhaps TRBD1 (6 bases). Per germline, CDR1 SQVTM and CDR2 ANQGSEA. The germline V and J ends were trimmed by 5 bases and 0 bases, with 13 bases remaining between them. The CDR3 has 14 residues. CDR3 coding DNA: TGCAGCGTTAACTCCGGGACAACTAACTATGGCTACACCTTC. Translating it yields CSVNSGTTNYGYTF.

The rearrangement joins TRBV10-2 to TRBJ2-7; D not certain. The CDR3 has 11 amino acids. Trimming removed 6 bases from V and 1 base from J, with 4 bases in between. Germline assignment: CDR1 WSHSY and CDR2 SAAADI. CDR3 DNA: TGCGCCAGCAGCTTATCCTACGAGCAGTACTTC. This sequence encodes CASSLSYEQYF.

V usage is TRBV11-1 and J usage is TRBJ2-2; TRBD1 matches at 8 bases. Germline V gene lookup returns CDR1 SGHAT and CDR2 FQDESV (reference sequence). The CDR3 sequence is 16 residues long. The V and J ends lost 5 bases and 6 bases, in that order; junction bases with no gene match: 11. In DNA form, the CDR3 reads TGTGCCAGCAGCAGACGGGACAGGCCAAGGTCCGGGGAGCTGTTTTTT. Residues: CASSRRDRPRSGELFF.

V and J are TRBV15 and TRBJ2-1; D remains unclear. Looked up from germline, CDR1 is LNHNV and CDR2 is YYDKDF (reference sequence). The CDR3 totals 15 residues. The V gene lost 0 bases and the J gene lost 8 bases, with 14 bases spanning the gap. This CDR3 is CATSRDYDSLDEQFF. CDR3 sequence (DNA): TGTGCCACCAGCAGAGATTACGACTCCCTTGATGAGCAGTTCTTC. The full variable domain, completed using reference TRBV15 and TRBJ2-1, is DAMVIQNPRYQVTQFGKPVTLSCSQTLNHNVMYWYQQKSSQAPKLLFHYYDKDFNNEADTPDNFQSRRPNTSFCFLDIRSPGLGDTAMYLCATSRDYDSLDEQFFGPGTRLTVL.

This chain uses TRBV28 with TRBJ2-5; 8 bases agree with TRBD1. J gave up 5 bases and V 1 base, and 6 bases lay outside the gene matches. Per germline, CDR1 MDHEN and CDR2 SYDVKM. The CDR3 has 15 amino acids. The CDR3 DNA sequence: TGTGCCAGCAGTTTATACACAGGGGGAAGGGAGACCCAGTACTTC. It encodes CASSLYTGGRETQYF.

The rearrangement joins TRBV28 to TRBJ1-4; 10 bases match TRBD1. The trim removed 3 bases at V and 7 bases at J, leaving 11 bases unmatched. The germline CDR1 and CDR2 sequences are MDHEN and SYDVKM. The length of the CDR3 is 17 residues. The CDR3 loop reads CASSFRVTGGLSEKLFF. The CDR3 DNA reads TGTGCCAGCAGTTTCCGGGTGACAGGGGGCCTTAGTGAAAAACTGTTTTTT.

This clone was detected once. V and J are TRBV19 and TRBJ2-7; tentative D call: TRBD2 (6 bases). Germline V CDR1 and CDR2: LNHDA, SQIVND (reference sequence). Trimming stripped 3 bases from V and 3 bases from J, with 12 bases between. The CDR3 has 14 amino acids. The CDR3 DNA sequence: TGTGCCAGTAGTATCGGGGGACGCTTCTACGAGCAGTACTTC. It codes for CASSIGGRFYEQYF. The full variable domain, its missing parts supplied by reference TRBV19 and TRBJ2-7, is DGGITQSPKYLFRKEGQNVTLSCEQNLNHDAMYWYRQDPGQGLRLIYYSQIVNDFQKGDIAEGYSVSREKKESFPLTVTSAQKNPTAFYLCASSIGGRFYEQYFGPGTRLTVT.

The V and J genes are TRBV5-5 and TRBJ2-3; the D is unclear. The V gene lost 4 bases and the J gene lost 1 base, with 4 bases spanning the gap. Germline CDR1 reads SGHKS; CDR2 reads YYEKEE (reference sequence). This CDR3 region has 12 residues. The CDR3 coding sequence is TGTGCCAGCAGCACAGGCACAGATACGCAGTATTTT. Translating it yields CASSTGTDTQYF.

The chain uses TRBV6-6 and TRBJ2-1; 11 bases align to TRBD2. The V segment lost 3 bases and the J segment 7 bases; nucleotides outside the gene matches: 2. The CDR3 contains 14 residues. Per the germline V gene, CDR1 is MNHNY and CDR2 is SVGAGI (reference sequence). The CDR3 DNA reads TGTGCCAGCAGTTATAGCGGGAGGGTTAATGAGCAGTTCTTC. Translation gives CASSYSGRVNEQFF.

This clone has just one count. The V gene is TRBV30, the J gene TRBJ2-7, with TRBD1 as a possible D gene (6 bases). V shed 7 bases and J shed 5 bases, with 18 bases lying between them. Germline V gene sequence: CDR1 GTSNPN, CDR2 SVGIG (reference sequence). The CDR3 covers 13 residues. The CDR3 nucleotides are TGTGCCTCTGAACAGGGCACGGGGAACGAGCAGTACTTC. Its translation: CASEQGTGNEQYF. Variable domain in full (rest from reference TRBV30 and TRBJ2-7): SQTIHQWPATLVQPVGSPLSLECTVEGTSNPNLYWYRQAAGRGLQLLFYSVGIGQISSEVPQNLSASRPQDRQFILSSKKLLLSDSGFYLCASEQGTGNEQYFGPGTRLTVT.

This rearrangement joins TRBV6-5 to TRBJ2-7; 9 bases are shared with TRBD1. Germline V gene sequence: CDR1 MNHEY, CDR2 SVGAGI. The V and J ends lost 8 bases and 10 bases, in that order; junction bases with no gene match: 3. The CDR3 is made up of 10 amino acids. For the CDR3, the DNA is TGTGCCAGCGGACAGGGGAATCAGTACTTC. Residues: CASGQGNQYF.

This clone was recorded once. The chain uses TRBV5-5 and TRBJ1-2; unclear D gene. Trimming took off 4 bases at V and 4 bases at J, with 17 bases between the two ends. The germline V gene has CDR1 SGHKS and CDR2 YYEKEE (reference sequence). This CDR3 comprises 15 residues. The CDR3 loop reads CASSPPGLTGYGYTF. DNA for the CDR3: TGTGCCAGCAGCCCTCCAGGATTGACCGGCTATGGCTACACCTTC.

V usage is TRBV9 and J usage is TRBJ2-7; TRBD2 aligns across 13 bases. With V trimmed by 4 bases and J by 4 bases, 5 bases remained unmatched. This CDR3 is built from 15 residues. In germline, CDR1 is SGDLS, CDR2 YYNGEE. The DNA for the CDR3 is TGTGCCAGCAGCACAGGACTAGCGGGAGAGTACGAGCAGTACTTC. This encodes CASSTGLAGEYEQYF.

The chain's CDR3 is CASSEYLAGETLAKNIQYF. The CDR3 DNA follows: TGTGCCAGCAGTGAATACCTAGCGGGGGAGACTCTAGCCAAAAACATTCAGTACTTC. The chain carries TRBV2 and TRBJ2-4; 10 bases are shared with TRBD2. Trimming cost V 2 bases and J 0 bases; bases outside gene matches: 10. Per the germline V gene, CDR1 is SNHLY and CDR2 is FYNNEI. The CDR3 consists of 19 residues.

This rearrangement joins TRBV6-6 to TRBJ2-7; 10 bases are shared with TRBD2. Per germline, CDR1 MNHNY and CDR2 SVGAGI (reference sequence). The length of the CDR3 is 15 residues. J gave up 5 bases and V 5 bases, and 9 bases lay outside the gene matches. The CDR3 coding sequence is TGTGCCAGCAGTACGAGCGGGAGGGCCTTAGACGAGCAGTACTTC. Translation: CASSTSGRALDEQYF.

The CDR3 protein is CAWKDWENTEAFF. The CDR3 nucleotides read TGTGCCTGGAAGGACTGGGAGAACACTGAAGCTTTCTTT. The chain uses TRBV30 and TRBJ1-1; D not certain. Germline V gene lookup returns CDR1 GTSNPN and CDR2 SVGIG (reference sequence). The CDR3 covers 13 residues. V was clipped by 4 bases and J by 1 base, with 10 bases between them.

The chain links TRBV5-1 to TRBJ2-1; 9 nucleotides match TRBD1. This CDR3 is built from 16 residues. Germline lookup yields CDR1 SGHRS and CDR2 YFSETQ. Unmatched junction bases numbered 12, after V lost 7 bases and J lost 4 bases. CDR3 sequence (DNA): TGCGCCAGCGGGGTAACAGGGGGCGGAGGATACAATGAGCAGTTCTTC. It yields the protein CASGVTGGGGYNEQFF.

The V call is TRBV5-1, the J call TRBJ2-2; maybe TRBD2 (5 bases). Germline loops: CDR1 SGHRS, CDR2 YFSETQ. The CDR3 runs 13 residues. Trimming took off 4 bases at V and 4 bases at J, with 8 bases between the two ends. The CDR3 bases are TGCGCCAGCAGCCACAGCGGCACCGGGGAGCTGTTTTTT. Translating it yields CASSHSGTGELFF.

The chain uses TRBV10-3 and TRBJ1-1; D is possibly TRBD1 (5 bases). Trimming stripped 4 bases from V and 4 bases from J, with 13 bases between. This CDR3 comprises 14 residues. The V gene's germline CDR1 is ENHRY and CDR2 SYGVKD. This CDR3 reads CAISAAGGSTEAFF. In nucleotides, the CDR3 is TGTGCCATCAGTGCGGCCGGGGGTAGCACTGAAGCTTTCTTT.

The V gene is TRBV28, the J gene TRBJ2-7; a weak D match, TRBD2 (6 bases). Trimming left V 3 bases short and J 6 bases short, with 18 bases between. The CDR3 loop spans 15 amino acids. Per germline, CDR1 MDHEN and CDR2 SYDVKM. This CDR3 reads CASSLGGAHLREQYF. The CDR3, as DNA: TGTGCCAGCAGTTTGGGCGGGGCCCACCTACGCGAGCAGTACTTC.